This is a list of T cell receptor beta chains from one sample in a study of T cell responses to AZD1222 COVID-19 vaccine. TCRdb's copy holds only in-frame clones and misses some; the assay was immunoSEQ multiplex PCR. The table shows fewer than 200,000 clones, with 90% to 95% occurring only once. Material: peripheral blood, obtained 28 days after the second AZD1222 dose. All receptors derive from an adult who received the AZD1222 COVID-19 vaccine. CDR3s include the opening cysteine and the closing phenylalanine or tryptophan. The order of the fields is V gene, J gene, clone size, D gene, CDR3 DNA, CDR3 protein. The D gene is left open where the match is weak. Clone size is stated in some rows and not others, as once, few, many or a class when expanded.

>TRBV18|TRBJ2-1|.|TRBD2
TGTGCCAGCTCCCGAACTAGCGGGAGCCACAATGAGCAGTTCTTC
CASSRTSGSHNEQFF
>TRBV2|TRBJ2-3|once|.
TGTGCCAGCACACGGGACCCGGATACGCAGTATTTT
CASTRDPDTQYF
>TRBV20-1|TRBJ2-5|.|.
TGCAGTGCTTTGCCTCAGCGGACCCAGTACTTC
CSALPQRTQYF
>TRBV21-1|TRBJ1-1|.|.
TGTGCCAGCAGCAAAGGGGACAGCTACCGAAACACTGAAGCTTTCTTT
CASSKGDSYRNTEAFF
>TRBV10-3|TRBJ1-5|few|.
TGTGCCAGCAGCCACCACGGGGCTAGCAATCAGCCCCAGCATTTT
CASSHHGASNQPQHF
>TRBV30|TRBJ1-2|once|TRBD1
TGTGCCTGGAGTGACAGGGGGCGCCGTGGCTACACCTTC
CAWSDRGRRGYTF
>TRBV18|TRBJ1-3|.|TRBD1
TGTGCCAGCTCACTTACAGGGGACGCCGCCGGAAACACCATATATTTT
CASSLTGDAAGNTIYF
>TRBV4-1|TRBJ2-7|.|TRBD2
TGCGCCAGCAGCCGAACGACTAGCGGGACCTACGAGCAGTACTTC
CASSRTTSGTYEQYF
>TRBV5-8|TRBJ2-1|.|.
TGTGCCAGCAGACGAGTAGCATACAATGAGCAGTTCTTC
CASRRVAYNEQFF
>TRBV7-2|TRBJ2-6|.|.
TGTGCCAGCAGCTTAGGTGGTTGGAGGGCTGGGGCCAACGTCCTGACTTTC
CASSLGGWRAGANVLTF
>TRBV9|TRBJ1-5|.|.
TGTGCCAGCAGCGCGGACGGTTATAGCAATCAGCCCCAGCATTTT
CASSADGYSNQPQHF
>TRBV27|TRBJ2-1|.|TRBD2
TGTGCCAGCAGTTCCGGGACTAGCGCATTTTTGAGCTCCTACAATGAGCAGTTCTTC
CASSSGTSAFLSSYNEQFF
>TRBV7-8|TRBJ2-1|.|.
TGTGCCAGCAGCCCAAGTAGGGGAGGGGGGTACAATGAGCAGTTCTTC
CASSPSRGGGYNEQFF
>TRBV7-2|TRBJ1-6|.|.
TGTGCCAGCAGCTTAGGAGGCAACTCCTATAATTCACCCCTCCACTTT
CASSLGGNSYNSPLHF
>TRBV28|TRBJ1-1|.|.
TGTGCCAGCAGTGGAGGACCCCCTGGAGCTTTCTTT
CASSGGPPGAFF
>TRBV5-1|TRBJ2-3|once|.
TGCGCCAGCAGCTTAGGGTCGGCAGGTAGCACAGATACGCAGTATTTT
CASSLGSAGSTDTQYF
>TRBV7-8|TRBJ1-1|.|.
TGTGCCAGCGGTGACAGGAACACTGAAGCTTTCTTT
CASGDRNTEAFF
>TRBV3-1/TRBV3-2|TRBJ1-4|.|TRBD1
TGTGCCAGCAGCCGACAGGGCGAAAAACTGTTTTTT
CASSRQGEKLFF
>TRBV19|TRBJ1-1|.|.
TGTGCCACCGAGAAAAAAGGGTTGAACACTGAAGCTTTCTTT
CATEKKGLNTEAFF
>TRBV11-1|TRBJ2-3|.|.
TGTGCCAGCAGCTCATGGAGGGGGAGAAACACAGATACGCAGTATTTT
CASSSWRGRNTDTQYF
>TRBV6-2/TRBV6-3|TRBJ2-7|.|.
TGTGCCAGCAGTTACGGAGAGATCTACGAGCAGTACTTC
CASSYGEIYEQYF
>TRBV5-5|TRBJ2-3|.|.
TGTGCCAGCAGCTCCCACTCCGACACAGATACGCAGTATTTT
CASSSHSDTDTQYF